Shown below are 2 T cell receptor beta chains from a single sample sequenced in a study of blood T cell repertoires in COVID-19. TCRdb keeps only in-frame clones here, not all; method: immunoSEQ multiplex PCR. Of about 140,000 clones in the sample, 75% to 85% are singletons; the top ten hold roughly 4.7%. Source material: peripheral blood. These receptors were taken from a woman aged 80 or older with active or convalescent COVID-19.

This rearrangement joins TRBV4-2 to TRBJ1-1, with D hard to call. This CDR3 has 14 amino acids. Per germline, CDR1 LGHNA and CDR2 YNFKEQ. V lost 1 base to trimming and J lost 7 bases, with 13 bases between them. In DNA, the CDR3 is TGTGCCAGCAGCCAAGCTTTCCGGGATGGTGAAGCTTTCTTT. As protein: CASSQAFRDGEAFF.

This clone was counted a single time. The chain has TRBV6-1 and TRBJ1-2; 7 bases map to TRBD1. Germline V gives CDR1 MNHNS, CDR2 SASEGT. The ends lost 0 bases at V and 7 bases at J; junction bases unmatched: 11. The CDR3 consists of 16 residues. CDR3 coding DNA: TGTGCCAGCAGTGAAGCGCTTCAGGGGGTTTTGGGTGGCTACACCTTC. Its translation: CASSEALQGVLGGYTF.